This is a list of T cell receptor beta chains from one sample in a study of T cell repertoires in cytomegalovirus infection. One entry per CDR3 protein results from TCRdb running MiXCR on the reads. The table lists about 770,000 distinct CDR3 sequences, just under 30% of them singletons. These TCRs are of unknown antigen specificity. The source material was cultured CD8+ T cells from PBMCs, sampled from culture after CMV antigen stimulation. Source of these receptors: a human donor in good health (CMV status not recorded). Some clones in this sample may be carry-over from other donors' samples. The CDR3 runs from the conserved cysteine through the conserved F or W. The D gene is left open where the match is weak. Clone size is shown for a subset of rows, as once, few, many or a class of expanded clone.

NA TRBJ2-3 TRBV7-6 NA CASSLDPGHREEASTDTQYF TGTGCCAGCAGCTTAGACCCGGGGCACAGGGAAGAAGCAAGCACAGATACGCAGTATTTT
few TRBJ1-2 TRBV7-6 TRBD1 CASSKGQGHNYGYTF TGTGCCAGCAGCAAGGGACAGGGACACAACTATGGCTACACCTTC
NA TRBJ2-1 TRBV7-9 NA CASSLKASQFF TGTGCCAGCAGCTTAAAAGCCTCGCAGTTCTTC
few TRBJ1-2 TRBV6-5 NA CASSYIGDYGYTF TGTGCCAGCAGTTACATCGGGGACTATGGCTACACCTTC
few TRBJ1-3 TRBV29-1 TRBD1 CSVAGTADSGNTIYF TGCAGCGTAGCCGGGACAGCCGACTCTGGAAACACCATATATTTT
NA TRBJ2-3 TRBV11-2 NA CASSLGPGGLATGTQYF TGTGCCAGCAGCTTAGGTCCCGGGGGGCTCGCTACCGGTACGCAGTATTTT
NA TRBJ1-2 TRBV20-1 NA CSAQTQNYGYTF TGCAGTGCACAGACACAAAACTATGGCTACACCTTC
many TRBJ1-1 TRBV19 TRBD1 CASSWDRGPNTEAFF TGTGCCAGTAGTTGGGACAGGGGCCCAAACACTGAAGCTTTCTTT
NA TRBJ1-1 TRBV20-1 TRBD1 CSAWTGGAEAFF TGCAGTGCATGGACAGGGGGCGCTGAAGCTTTCTTT
many TRBJ2-7 TRBV7-9 NA CASSLANHHHEQYF TGTGCCAGCAGCTTAGCTAATCATCACCACGAGCAGTACTTC
few TRBJ2-6 TRBV7-6 NA CASSWTVSGANVLTF TGTGCCAGCAGCTGGACAGTCTCTGGGGCCAACGTCCTGACTTTC
few TRBJ1-1 TRBV28 TRBD1 CASSQRGQGTTEAFF TGTGCCAGCAGTCAACGGGGACAGGGGACCACTGAAGCTTTCTTT
NA TRBJ2-1 TRBV7-3 NA CASSLGGTPNNEQFF TGTGCCAGCAGCTTAGGAGGGACACCAAACAATGAGCAGTTCTTC
few TRBJ1-3 TRBV28 NA CASSYDTGIYF TGTGCCAGCAGTTATGACACGGGCATATATTTT
once TRBJ2-3 TRBV6-1 NA CAGTGGPLPSDTQYF TGTGCCGGGACCGGAGGCCCCCTCCCCTCCGATACGCAGTATTTT
NA TRBJ2-3 TRBV10-3 NA CAINSAITSPDTQYF TGTGCCATCAATTCCGCAATAACTAGCCCAGATACGCAGTATTTT
NA TRBJ1-1 TRBV6-2/TRBV6-3 TRBD1 CASSYDRDRGPQGTEAFF TGTGCCAGCAGTTACGACCGGGACAGGGGCCCTCAGGGCACTGAAGCTTTCTTT
once TRBJ1-4 TRBV4-1 NA CASSQASKVKGEKLFF TGCGCCAGCAGCCAAGCTTCAAAGGTTAAGGGTGAAAAACTGTTTTTT
NA TRBJ2-5 TRBV3-1 NA CASSQRGRETQYF TGTGCCAGCAGCCAAAGGGGACGCGAGACCCAGTACTTC
NA TRBJ1-1 TRBV7-6 TRBD1 CASSLRKTGPNTEAFF TGTGCCAGCAGCCTCCGTAAGACAGGGCCTAACACTGAAGCTTTCTTT